Below, 3 T cell receptor beta chains from the same sample are listed, as sequenced in a study of control samples from healthy donors and cancer patients. The method was immunoSEQ multiplex PCR; TCRdb's version includes in-frame clones alone and lacks a portion of them. This table holds roughly 59,000 clones, more than 90% found once. What was sequenced was PBMCs. All receptors derive from a man aged 35 to 55 with colorectal cancer.

As concerns this clone: The sample carries other DNA sequences with the same CDR3. The chain joins TRBV5-1 to TRBJ2-5; D is unresolved. The CDR3 runs 13 residues. Between the trimmed V and J ends, which lost 0 bases and 2 bases, there was a span of 5 bases. Germline loops: CDR1 SGHRS, CDR2 YFSETQ. The chain's CDR3 is CASSLGGQETQYF. The CDR3 nucleotides are TGCGCCAGCAGCTTGGGCGGACAAGAGACCCAGTACTTC.

The chain uses TRBV11-3 and TRBJ2-1, with D maybe TRBD2 (5 bases). V lost 5 bases and J lost 3, with 14 bases in between. The CDR3 covers 15 residues. The germline V gene encodes CDR1 SGHNT and CDR2 YENEEA. Here the CDR3 reads CASSRFDGVYNEQFF. Written as DNA, the CDR3 is TGTGCCAGCAGCCGATTCGACGGGGTCTACAATGAGCAGTTCTTC.

This chain links TRBV6-1 with TRBJ1-5; TRBD1 is a possible D gene (6 bases). Trimming took off 1 base at V and 7 bases at J, with 8 bases between the two ends. From germline, CDR1 is MNHNS and CDR2 SASEGT. The CDR3 contains 13 residues. CDR3 bases: TGTGCCAGCAGTGAAGGAGGGGGGCAGCCCCAGCATTTT. As protein: CASSEGGGQPQHF.